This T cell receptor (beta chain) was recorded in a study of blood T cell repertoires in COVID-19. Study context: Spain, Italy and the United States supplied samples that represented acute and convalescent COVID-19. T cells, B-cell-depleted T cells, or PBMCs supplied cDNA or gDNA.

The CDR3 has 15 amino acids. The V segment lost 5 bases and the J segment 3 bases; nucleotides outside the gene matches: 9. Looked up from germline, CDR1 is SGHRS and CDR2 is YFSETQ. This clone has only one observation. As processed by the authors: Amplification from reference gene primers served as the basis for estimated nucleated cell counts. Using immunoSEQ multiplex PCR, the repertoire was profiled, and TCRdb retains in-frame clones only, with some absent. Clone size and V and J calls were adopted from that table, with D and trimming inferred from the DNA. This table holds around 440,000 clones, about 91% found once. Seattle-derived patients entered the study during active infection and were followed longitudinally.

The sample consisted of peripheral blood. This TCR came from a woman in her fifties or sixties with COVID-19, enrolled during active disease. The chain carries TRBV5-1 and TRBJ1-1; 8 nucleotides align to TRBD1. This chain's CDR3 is CASRTMTGEDTEAFF. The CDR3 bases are TGCGCCAGCAGAACTATGACAGGGGAGGACACTGAAGCTTTCTTT.